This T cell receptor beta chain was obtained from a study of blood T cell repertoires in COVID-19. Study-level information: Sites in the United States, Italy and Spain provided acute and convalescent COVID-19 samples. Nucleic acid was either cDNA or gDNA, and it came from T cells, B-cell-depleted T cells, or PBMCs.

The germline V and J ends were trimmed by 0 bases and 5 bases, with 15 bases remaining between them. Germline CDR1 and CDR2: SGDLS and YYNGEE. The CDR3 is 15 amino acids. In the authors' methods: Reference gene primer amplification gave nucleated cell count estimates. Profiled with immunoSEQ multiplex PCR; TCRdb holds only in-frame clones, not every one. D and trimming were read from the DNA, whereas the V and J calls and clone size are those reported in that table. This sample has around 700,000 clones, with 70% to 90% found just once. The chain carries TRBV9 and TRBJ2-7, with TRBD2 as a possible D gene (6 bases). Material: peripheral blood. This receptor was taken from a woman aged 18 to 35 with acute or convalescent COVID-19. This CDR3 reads CASSVAGGYPDEQYF. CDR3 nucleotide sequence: TGTGCCAGCAGCGTAGCTGGGGGGTACCCTGACGAGCAGTACTTC.